This is a list of T cell receptor beta chains from one sample in a study of human CD8 memory T cell subsets. TCRdb re-called the 5' RACE reads and catalogs CDR3 proteins one per entry, DNA excluded. The table lists about 10,000 distinct CDR3 sequences. What was sequenced was CD8+ stem-like memory T cells (TSCM and TCM) sorted from PBMCs. These receptor sequences come from a human donor in good health. The CDR3 runs from the conserved cysteine through the conserved F or W. Clone size is stated in some rows and not others, as once, few, many or a class when expanded.

TRBJ2-1 | 15 | . | TRBV7-9 | CASSLGTGLLGEQFF
TRBJ1-6 | 17 | . | TRBV15 | CATSRDTRVFYNSPLHF
TRBJ1-1 | 14 | . | TRBV24-1 | CATSDPRTGTEAFF
TRBJ2-1 | 15 | . | TRBV28 | CASSLFWTPPSEQFF
TRBJ2-7 | 16 | . | TRBV5-1 | CASSPLDGGGAYEQYF
TRBJ2-3 | 15 | . | TRBV4-3 | CASSQEPGGWDTQYF
TRBJ2-5 | 15 | . | TRBV4-1 | CASSQLVSSSGTQYF
TRBJ2-1 | 16 | . | TRBV9 | CASSVAVGMGDNEQFF
TRBJ1-2 | 12 | . | TRBV30 | CAWSRVGYGYTF
TRBJ2-7 | 13 | large | TRBV7-8 | CASSPLSPDEQYF
TRBJ2-7 | 16 | . | TRBV20-1 | CSATGLAGQFPYEQYF
TRBJ1-1 | 18 | . | TRBV6-2/TRBV6-3 | CASRTPFRDRNENTEAFF
TRBJ2-7 | 16 | medium-sized | TRBV12-3/TRBV12-4 | CASSFLPGTGLYEQYF
TRBJ2-7 | 12 | . | TRBV5-1 | CASSSGNYEQYF
TRBJ2-3 | 12 | . | TRBV2 | CASFRGGDTQYF
TRBJ2-3 | 15 | . | TRBV12-3/TRBV12-4 | CASSLGWNDGWVQYF
TRBJ2-1 | 15 | . | TRBV9 | CASSPSGAPYNEQFF
TRBJ2-1 | 15 | . | TRBV11-1 | CASSLGQGHSNEQFF
TRBJ2-7 | 16 | . | TRBV18 | CASSPFPTSGSYEQYF
TRBJ2-7 | 15 | medium-sized | TRBV3-1 | CASSLGPIGSYEQYF
TRBJ2-7 | 15 | . | TRBV5-5 | CASRPTGALTYEQYF
TRBJ1-6 | 16 | . | TRBV4-2 | CASIQTPGQGFSPLHF
TRBJ2-1 | 15 | . | TRBV28 | CASRKRERVPNEQFF
TRBJ2-7 | 14 | . | TRBV15 | CATSREGGTVEQYF
TRBJ2-2 | 17 | . | TRBV29-1 | CSVGGLAGPSNTGELFF
TRBJ1-1 | 14 | large | TRBV7-9 | CASSLELGYTEAFF
TRBJ2-1 | 17 | . | TRBV10-3 | CAISEPGTSGGKNEQFF
TRBJ2-7 | 12 | . | TRBV5-1 | CASRPRDYEQYF
TRBJ2-1 | 15 | . | TRBV7-2 | CASSLGPREPNEQFF
TRBJ2-7 | 13 | . | TRBV29-1 | CSVEGQSPYEQYF
TRBJ1-1 | 13 | . | TRBV6-2/TRBV6-3 | CASVDRATTEAFF
TRBJ2-3 | 15 | medium-sized | TRBV7-3 | CASSLSSGSTDTQYF
TRBJ2-7 | 12 | . | TRBV23-1 | CARVRNWYEQYF
TRBJ2-5 | 12 | medium-sized | TRBV7-8 | CASRPEEETQYF
TRBJ2-7 | 11 | . | TRBV4-3 | CASSQGDEQYF
TRBJ2-3 | 15 | . | TRBV4-1 | CASSQRTGGTDTQYF
TRBJ2-1 | 12 | . | TRBV29-1 | CSVVNQGNEQFF
TRBJ2-2 | 16 | medium-sized | TRBV7-3 | CASSLPGGFQAGELFF
TRBJ1-4 | 14 | . | TRBV5-1 | CASSGGQGLEKLFF
TRBJ2-3 | 15 | . | TRBV28 | CASTQGRGRTDTQYF
TRBJ2-7 | 16 | . | TRBV5-4 | CASSLRRGYIAYEQYF
TRBJ2-3 | 16 | . | TRBV15 | CATKGVLASSTDTQYF
TRBJ2-1 | 17 | . | TRBV27 | CASSFLAGVRLNHEQFF
TRBJ2-5 | 12 | . | TRBV20-1 | CSAPTRGETQYF
TRBJ2-7 | 16 | . | TRBV6-1 | CASSEMRAASSYEQYF
TRBJ1-1 | 13 | . | TRBV19 | CASSIGGNPEAFF
TRBJ2-1 | 12 | . | TRBV28 | CASSLGDDEQFF